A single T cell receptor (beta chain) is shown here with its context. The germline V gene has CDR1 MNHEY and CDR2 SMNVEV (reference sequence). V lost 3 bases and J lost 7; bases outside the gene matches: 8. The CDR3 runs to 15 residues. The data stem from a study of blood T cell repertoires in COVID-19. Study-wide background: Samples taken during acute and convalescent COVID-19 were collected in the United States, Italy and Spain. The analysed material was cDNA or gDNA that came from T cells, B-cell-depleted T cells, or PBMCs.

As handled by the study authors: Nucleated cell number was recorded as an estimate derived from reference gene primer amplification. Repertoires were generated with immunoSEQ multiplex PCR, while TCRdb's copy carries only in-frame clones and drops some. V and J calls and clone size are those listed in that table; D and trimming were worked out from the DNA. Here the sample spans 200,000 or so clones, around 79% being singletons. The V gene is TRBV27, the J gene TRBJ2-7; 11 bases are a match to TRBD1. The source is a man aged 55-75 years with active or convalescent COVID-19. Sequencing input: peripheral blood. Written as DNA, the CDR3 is TGTGCCAGCAGTTTCCGGGACAGGGGGGTTGGGGAGCAGTACTTC. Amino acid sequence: CASSFRDRGVGEQYF.